Below, 4 T cell receptor beta chains from the same sample are listed, as sequenced in a study of blood T cell repertoires in COVID-19. Clones were read by immunoSEQ multiplex PCR, and TCRdb kept only the in-frame ones, dropping some. The sample holds about 52,000 clones; 87% are singletons and the top ten take about 16%. Sequenced: peripheral blood. The receptors derive from a human donor with active COVID-19. The donor label of this sample is uncertain.

V usage is TRBV6-4 and J usage is TRBJ2-3; the match to TRBD2 covers 9 bases. This CDR3 is 15 amino acids long. V shed 7 bases and J 1 base; nucleotides not matched to a gene: 6. From germline, CDR1 is MRHNA and CDR2 SNTAGT. CDR3 in amino acids: CASTGKRGGTDTQYF. The CDR3 region has the DNA TGTGCCAGCACCGGAAAGCGGGGGGGCACAGATACGCAGTATTTT.

This sequence joins TRBV5-1 and TRBJ1-3; 7 bases match TRBD1. CDR3 length equals 16 residues. Trimming cost V 0 bases and J 0 bases; bases outside gene matches: 3. CDR1 is SGHRS, CDR2 YFSETQ, per germline. The CDR3, as DNA: TGCGCCAGCAGCTTGGAGGGACAGACCTCTGGAAACACCATATATTTT. The encoded protein is CASSLEGQTSGNTIYF.

By frequency in the sample, this clone is medium-sized. V is TRBV2 and J is TRBJ1-2; TRBD1 matches 9 bases. V dropped 1 base and J dropped 0; count of bases not matched to a gene: 3. This CDR3 comprises 16 residues. Germline assignment: CDR1 SNHLY and CDR2 FYNNEI. The CDR3 protein is CASSEDRGRSNYGYTF. CDR3 bases: TGTGCCAGCAGTGAAGACAGGGGGCGTTCTAACTATGGCTACACCTTC.

The CDR3 loop is CASSTLGLAGGNEQFF. The CDR3 coding sequence is TGTGCCAGCAGCACTCTAGGACTAGCGGGGGGAAATGAGCAGTTCTTC. V gene TRBV7-3 combines with J gene TRBJ2-1, with TRBD2 identical over 14 bases. Germline V gene lookup returns CDR1 SGHTA and CDR2 FQGTGA. This CDR3 comprises 16 residues. V lost 5 bases, J lost 7 bases, and 7 bases stayed unmatched. Full variable domain (outside the CDR3, taken from reference TRBV7-3 and TRBJ2-1): GAGVSQTPSNKVTEKGKYVELRCDPISGHTALYWYRQSLGQGPEFLIYFQGTGAADDSGLPNDRFFAVRPEGSVSTLKIQRTERGDSAVYLCASSTLGLAGGNEQFFGPGTRLTVL.